This T cell receptor beta chain is from a study of shared clonotypes between healthy human individuals. Splitting of each subset's genomic DNA was done evenly across several immunoSEQ plates. TCRdb keeps only in-frame clones here, not all; method: immunoSEQ multiplex PCR. The data show some 2.3 million clones, 80% to 95% seen once. From CD4+ cells came CD45RA+ naive and CD45RA-negative memory subsets. The CDR3 covers 13 residues. Germline V gene data show CDR1 as SGHRS and CDR2 as YFSETQ. V lost 3 bases and J 4 bases, leaving 8 bases between the germline ends. This clonotype was obtained from a man aged 18 to 29 in good health. Some clones in this sample may be carry-over from other donors' samples. This sequence joins TRBV5-1 and TRBJ1-3; D not certain. The specimen sequenced was naive CD4+ T cells from PBMCs. Described subset: CD45RA+ positively selected. The CDR3 DNA reads as TGCGCCAGCAGCTCGGTACAGGGAAACACCATATATTTT. Translating it yields CASSSVQGNTIYF.